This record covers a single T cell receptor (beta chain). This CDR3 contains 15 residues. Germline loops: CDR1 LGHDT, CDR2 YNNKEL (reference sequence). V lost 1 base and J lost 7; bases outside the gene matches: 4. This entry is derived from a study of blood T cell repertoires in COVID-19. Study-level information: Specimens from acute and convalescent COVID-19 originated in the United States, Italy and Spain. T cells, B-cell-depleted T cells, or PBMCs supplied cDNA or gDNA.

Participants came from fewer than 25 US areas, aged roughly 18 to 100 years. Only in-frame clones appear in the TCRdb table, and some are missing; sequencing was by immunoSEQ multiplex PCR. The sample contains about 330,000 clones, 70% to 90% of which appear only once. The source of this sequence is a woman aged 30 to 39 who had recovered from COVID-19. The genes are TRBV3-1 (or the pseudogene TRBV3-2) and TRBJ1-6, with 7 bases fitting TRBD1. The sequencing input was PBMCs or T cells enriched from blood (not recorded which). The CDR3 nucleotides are TGTGCCAGCAGCCAAGTGGACAGGAAAAATTCACCCCTCCACTTT. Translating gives CASSQVDRKNSPLHF.